This TCR beta chain was found in a study of T-cell memory formation after mild COVID-19. This clonotype was recorded a few times. Its cognate antigen is unknown. Study-wide points: In pre-infection memory, a portion of responding clones appeared, which suggested that cross-reactive memory joined.

TCRdb analysed the 5' RACE reads with MiXCR anew, one entry per CDR3 protein. The data show fewer than 600,000 distinct CDR3 sequences, about 20% seen once. V lost 0 bases to trimming and J lost 2 bases, with 12 bases between them. CDR3 size: 15 residues. Germline assignment: CDR1 SQVTM and CDR2 ANQGSEA. V usage is TRBV29-1 and J usage is TRBJ2-3; unclear D gene. The source is an adult woman who had mild COVID-19 (a few samples of this study predate the infection). Cell type and time point are not known. Input material: PBMCs or a T cell subset sorted from them (not recorded which). The CDR3 DNA reads as TGCAGCGTTGAAGATCCTGGGCGATACACAGATACGCAGTATTTT. It translates to CSVEDPGRYTDTQYF.